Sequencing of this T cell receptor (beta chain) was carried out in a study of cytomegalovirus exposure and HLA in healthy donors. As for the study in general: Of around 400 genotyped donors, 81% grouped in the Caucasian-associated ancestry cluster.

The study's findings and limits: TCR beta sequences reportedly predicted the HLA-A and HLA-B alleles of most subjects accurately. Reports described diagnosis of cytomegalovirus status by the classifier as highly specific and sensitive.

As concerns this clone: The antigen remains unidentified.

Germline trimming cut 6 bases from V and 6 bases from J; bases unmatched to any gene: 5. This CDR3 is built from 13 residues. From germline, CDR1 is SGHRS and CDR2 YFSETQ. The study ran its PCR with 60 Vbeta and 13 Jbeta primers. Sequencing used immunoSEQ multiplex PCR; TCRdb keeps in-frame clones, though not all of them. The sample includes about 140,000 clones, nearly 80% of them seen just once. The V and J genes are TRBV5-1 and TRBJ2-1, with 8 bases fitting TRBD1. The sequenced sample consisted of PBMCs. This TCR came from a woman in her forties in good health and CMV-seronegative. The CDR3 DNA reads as TGCGCCAGCAACCAGGGGGCGAGCAATGAGCAGTTCTTC. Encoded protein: CASNQGASNEQFF.